This paragraph reports one T cell receptor beta chain. No antigen is known for it. No base quality information exists; no much larger clone differs at one position. This sample was taken from a study of cytomegalovirus exposure and HLA in healthy donors (TCRdb year 2017). As for the study more broadly: According to a later analysis, one platform produced both the 120 validation repertoires and the 730 or so repertoires of the first cohort. The study aimed to test whether signatures of past pathogen exposure could be identified by cataloging public T cell receptors. Besides the first cohort of some 670 subjects, a separate validation cohort made up of 90 to 150 different subjects was used. To predict cytomegalovirus infection status, the study brought together high-throughput TCR immunosequencing, statistical association of individual TCRs with disease status, and machine learning. The paper as a whole reports these results and caveats: The authors suggested that the approach could potentially be generalized to other disease states and immunological phenotypes. In the study, around 160 TCR beta chains were listed as associated with cytomegalovirus. In both the original and validation cohorts, the classifier was reported to diagnose cytomegalovirus status with high specificity and sensitivity. A few of the identified cytomegalovirus-associated TCR beta chains were confirmed in vitro to be specific for cytomegalovirus antigens. A later analysis had no HLA typing for the validation cohort, so co-occurrence there was scored across all 110 or so repertoires. Subsequent analysis determined that TCRs grouped into clusters in the first cohort also showed a tendency toward co-occurrence across the roughly 120 validation repertoires, and 85% to 95% of cluster scores exceeded 0. Across donors, most TCR sequences were observed very rarely, whereas some public TCRs were present in many individuals.

The library relied on the immunoSEQ multiplex PCR assay. Per the authors' processing: A statistical classification framework was built for diagnosing cytomegalovirus status from the catalog of TCR beta chain sequences. The source is immuneACCESS, and TCRdb retained only in-frame sequences with V and J called. Part of the clones is not carried over; for the studies checked, unresolved V genes explain less than half of this, and the remainder is unexplained. Clone size and the V and J calls come from that table; the DNA yielded D and trimming. Across this sample there are about 130,000 clones, with 85% to 90% seen only once. The ten largest clonotypes hold 0.95% to 1.5% of the sample. From a lookup of the germline V gene, CDR1 and CDR2 are MNHNS and SASEGT. Inclusive of the bounding cysteine and phenylalanine, the CDR3 is 14 residues long. Only the CDR3 portion is preserved as DNA: 42 bases, with reading frame beginning at the first base. Compared with germline, V lacks 6 bases and J lacks 6 bases; bases without a gene match: 7.

The donors belonged to the validation cohort of about 120 subjects, which was separate from the approximately 700-subject first cohort. The sequence is built from TRBV6-1 and TRBJ1-4; 7 junctional bases match TRBD1. The specimen sequenced was PBMCs. This sequence originates from a woman between 18 and 29 years old in good health and CMV-seronegative. Here the CDR3 is given as CASRKGQLDEKLFF. DNA sequence: TGTGCCAGCAGGAAGGGACAGCTTGATGAAAAACTGTTTTTT.